This T cell receptor beta chain derives from a study of identical twins. Study-wide results and limits: Twins' excess sharing was less marked for out-of-frame beta sequences.

This clonotype came up many times. As yet, its antigen is unknown. V was pared by 6 bases and J by 3 bases, with 3 bases between. CDR1 and CDR2 from the germline V gene are KGHDR and SFDVKD. The CDR3 totals 11 residues. One entry per CDR3 protein, called by TCRdb with MiXCR from the 5' RACE reads. Among a few hundred thousand distinct CDR3 sequences, roughly an eighth were seen once, and the ten largest hold approximately 1%. The data also belong to a second study, concerning yellow fever vaccine responses in identical twins.

The chain uses TRBV24-1 and TRBJ2-3; D remains ambiguous. This receptor was identified in a woman aged 18-30 years in good health. The sequencing input was CD4+ T cells sorted from blood. The CDR3: CATSLTDTQYF. In nucleotides, the CDR3 is TGTGCCACCAGTCTTACAGATACGCAGTATTTT.